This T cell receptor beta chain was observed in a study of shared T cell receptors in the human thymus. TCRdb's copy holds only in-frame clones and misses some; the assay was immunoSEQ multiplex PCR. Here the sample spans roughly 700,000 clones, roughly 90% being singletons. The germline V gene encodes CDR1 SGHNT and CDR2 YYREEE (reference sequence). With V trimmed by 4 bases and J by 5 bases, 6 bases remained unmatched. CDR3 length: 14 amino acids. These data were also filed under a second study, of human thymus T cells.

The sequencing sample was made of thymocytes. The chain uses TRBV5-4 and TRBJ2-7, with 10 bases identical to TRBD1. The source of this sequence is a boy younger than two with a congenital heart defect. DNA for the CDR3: TGTGCCAGCAGCCTTAGGGACAGGGGCCACGAGCAGTACTTC. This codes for CASSLRDRGHEQYF. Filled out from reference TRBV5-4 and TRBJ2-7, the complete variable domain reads ETGVTQSPTHLIKTRGQQVTLRCSSQSGHNTVSWYQQALGQGPQFIFQYYREEENGRGNFPPRFSGLQFPNYSSELNVNALELDDSALYLCASSLRDRGHEQYFGPGTRLTVT.